A single sample is the source of the 27 T cell receptor beta chains below, sequenced in a study of regulatory T cells in long-lasting Graves disease. Regarding time point: newly diagnosed GD, antithyroid drugs for less than 3 months. The authors made the TCR library using RNA they extracted from PBMCs. Assembly of TCR beta libraries relied on iRepertoire HTBI primers together with Arm-PCR of CDR3 regions. TCRdb reprocessed the multiplex PCR reads with MiXCR, giving one entry per CDR3 protein. The data contain 410,000 or so distinct CDR3 sequences, 14% to 15% of them singletons. The same data also contributed to another study, on T cells in Graves' hyperthyroidism and ophthalmopathy.

Sequencing used peripheral blood mononuclear cells (PBMCs), obtained at new diagnosis, from a patient treated with antithyroid drugs. The receptor set was obtained from a woman aged 30 to 39 with Graves disease.

Regarding this clonotype: A read error may explain this, as a much larger clone is one base away. This is likely a read error, given that the CDR3 carries no conserved phenylalanine or tryptophan at its end. This chain links TRBV20-1 with TRBJ1-5; no firm D call. V gave up 6 bases and J gave up 5 bases, with 14 bases separating them. Germline CDR1 and CDR2: DFQATT and SNEGSKA (reference sequence). The CDR3 runs 13 residues. CDR3 in DNA: TGCAGTGCCCGCTTCGGATTGGATCAGCCCCAGCATTCT. Translating gives CSARFGLDQPQHS.

In its sample, this clonotype was seen a few times. The chain combines TRBV2 with TRBJ1-6; possible D gene TRBD1, 6 bases. Between the trimmed V and J ends, which lost 2 bases and 11 bases, there was a span of 10 bases. The CDR3 length is 13 residues. Germline V gene data show CDR1 as SNHLY and CDR2 as FYNNEI. This CDR3 reads CASSERGFPPLHF. The DNA for the CDR3 is TGTGCCAGCAGTGAAAGGGGGTTCCCACCCCTCCACTTT.

This clonotype has ten or more counts. The V gene is TRBV28, the J gene TRBJ2-7; D call uncertain. V lost 0 bases, J lost 2 bases, and 11 bases lay in between. Germline V gene data show CDR1 as MDHEN and CDR2 as SYDVKM. The CDR3 extends over 15 amino acids. The CDR3 sequence: CASSLWGRGAYEQYF. As DNA, the CDR3 is TGTGCCAGCAGTTTATGGGGTCGTGGGGCCTACGAGCAGTACTTC. Based on the CDR3 plus reference TRBV28 and TRBJ2-7, the full variable domain is DVKVTQSSRYLVKRTGEKVFLECVQDMDHENMFWYRQDPGLGLRLIYFSYDVKMKEKGDIPEGYSVSREKKERFSLILESASTNQTSMYLCASSLWGRGAYEQYFGPGTRLTVT.

The chain's CDR3 is CASSQGLAGRDQFF. The DNA of the CDR3 is TGTGCCAGCAGCCAGGGACTAGCGGGAAGGGATCAGTTCTTC. The chain joins TRBV5-6 to TRBJ2-1, with 13 positions matching TRBD2. This CDR3 contains 14 residues. With 4 bases clipped from V and 13 bases from J, the junction kept 8 bases outside the gene matches. Germline assignment: CDR1 SGHDT and CDR2 YYEEEE. The full variable domain, in which reference TRBV5-6 and TRBJ2-1 provide the parts outside the CDR3, is DAGVTQSPTHLIKTRGQQVTLRCSPKSGHDTVSWYQQALGQGPQFIFQYYEEEERQRGNFPDRFSGHQFPNYSSELNVNALLLGDSALYLCASSQGLAGRDQFFGPGTRLTVL.

In this sample, this clonotype turned up many times. The rearrangement joins TRBV10-2 to TRBJ2-3, with TRBD2 identical over 12 bases. V lost 3 bases to trimming and J lost 0 bases; unmatched junction nucleotides: 10. Germline values: CDR1 WSHSY, CDR2 SAAADI. The CDR3 totals 19 residues. CDR3 region: CASSDPRTSGKGSTDTQYF. As DNA, the CDR3 is TGCGCCAGCAGTGACCCCAGGACTAGCGGGAAGGGAAGCACAGATACGCAGTATTTT.

At least ten counts were recorded for this clonotype. V is TRBV27 and J is TRBJ2-7, with 12 nucleotides matching TRBD2. Germline trimming cut 3 bases from V and 0 bases from J; bases unmatched to any gene: 9. The germline CDR1 and CDR2 sequences are MNHEY and SMNVEV (reference sequence). CDR3 length: 18 amino acids. CDR3 coding DNA: TGTGCCAGCAGTTTGGTCGGGACTAGCGGGCCTAGCTCCTACGAGCAGTACTTC. Translating gives CASSLVGTSGPSSYEQYF.

This clonotype appeared many times. The rearrangement uses TRBV6-1 and TRBJ1-4, with 8 bases identical to TRBD1. The CDR3 runs to 15 residues. CDR1 and CDR2 from the germline V gene are MNHNS and SASEGT. With 1 base clipped from V and 7 bases from J, the junction kept 5 bases outside the gene matches. The CDR3 DNA sequence: TGTGCCAGCAGTGAAGAAGGGACAGGAAGTGAAAAACTGTTTTTT. Translating gives CASSEEGTGSEKLFF.

This clonotype was recorded at least ten times. The chain joins TRBV12-3 or TRBV12-4 to TRBJ2-5; the D is unclear. There are 12 residues in the CDR3. The V gene lost 6 bases and the J gene lost 5 bases, with 10 bases spanning the gap. CDR3 amino acids: CASRDGSETQYF. As DNA, the CDR3 is TGTGCCAGCAGGGACGGGTCGGAGACCCAGTACTTC.

On this clonotype: Just one base apart from a much larger clone, this may be a read error. This chain links TRBV5-1 with TRBJ2-1; 11 nucleotides line up with TRBD1. Germline V lookup: CDR1 SGHRS, CDR2 YFSETQ. V was clipped by 4 bases and J by 11 bases; unmatched bases: 11. The CDR3 extends over 15 amino acids. CDR3 DNA sequence: TGCGCCAGCAGCGCCGGGACAGGGGGATACGGTAAGCAGTTCTTC. The encoded protein is CASSAGTGGYGKQFF. The full variable domain, its missing parts supplied by reference TRBV5-1 and TRBJ2-1, is KAGVTQTPRYLIKTRGQQVTLSCSPISGHRSVSWYQQTPGQGLQFLFEYFSETQRNKGNFPGRFSGRQFSNSRSEMNVSTLELGDSALYLCASSAGTGGYGKQFFGPGTRLTVL.

This clonotype was seen ten or more times. This chain connects TRBV24-1 to TRBJ1-2, with D hard to call. This CDR3 has 13 residues. V dropped 2 bases and J dropped 2 bases, with 5 bases sitting between them. Germline values: CDR1 KGHDR, CDR2 SFDVKD. The CDR3 reads CATSDSTNYGYTF. In DNA form, the CDR3 reads TGTGCCACCAGTGATTCCACCAACTATGGCTACACCTTC.

This chain links TRBV30 with TRBJ1-3; D gene uncertain. The germline V and J ends were trimmed by 4 bases and 5 bases, with 12 bases remaining between them. Per germline, CDR1 GTSNPN and CDR2 SVGIG (reference sequence). The CDR3 spans 13 residues. Here the CDR3 DNA reads TGTGCCTGGACCCGGAAGAATAGAAACACCATATATTTT. As protein: CAWTRKNRNTIYF.

This clonotype was observed many times. V usage is TRBV20-1 and J usage is TRBJ1-1; D remains unclear. Germline V gene sequence: CDR1 DFQATT, CDR2 SNEGSKA (reference sequence). Trimming stripped 7 bases from V and 3 bases from J, with 9 bases between. The CDR3 is 11 amino acids. CDR3 protein: CSGSEDTEAFF. For the CDR3, the DNA is TGCAGTGGCAGTGAAGACACTGAAGCTTTCTTT.

The chain recombines TRBV20-1 with TRBJ2-1; 13 bases match TRBD2. The CDR3 totals 17 residues. The germline gives CDR1 DFQATT, CDR2 SNEGSKA (reference sequence). With 1 base clipped from V and 2 bases from J, the junction kept 5 bases outside the gene matches. This chain's CDR3 is CSARGSGLAGTYNEQFF. In DNA, the CDR3 is TGCAGTGCTAGAGGCTCGGGACTAGCGGGAACCTACAATGAGCAGTTCTTC.

This clonotype was seen only a few times. This chain joins TRBV12-3 or TRBV12-4 and TRBJ2-2; TRBD2 is a possible D gene (6 bases). This CDR3 contains 14 residues. Trimming took 6 bases from V and 7 from J, leaving 15 bases between them. The CDR3 here is CASRVGQAGGELFF. DNA for the CDR3: TGTGCCAGCAGAGTCGGACAAGCGGGCGGGGAGCTGTTTTTT.

This clonotype was seen ten or more times. The chain uses TRBV28 and TRBJ1-4; TRBD1 aligns across 8 bases. The CDR3 length is 16 residues. V trimming: 4 bases; J trimming: 7 bases; junction bases outside the gene matches: 11. Germline V gene data show CDR1 as MDHEN and CDR2 as SYDVKM. The CDR3 region has the DNA TGTGCCAGCAGTTGGACAGGGTTCGGGTCTGGTGAAAAACTGTTTTTT. Its protein is CASSWTGFGSGEKLFF.

V is TRBV18 and J is TRBJ2-7, with 11 bases lining up with TRBD1. Looked up from germline, CDR1 is KGHSH and CDR2 is LQKENI. V trimming: 5 bases; J trimming: 6 bases; junction bases outside the gene matches: 9. The CDR3 has 15 amino acids. CDR3 in amino acids: CASSSPGTGGFEQYF. In nucleotides, the CDR3 is TGTGCCAGCTCATCGCCCGGGACAGGGGGTTTCGAGCAGTACTTC.

The J gene is TRBJ2-7, the V gene TRBV19; D unresolved. Looked up from germline, CDR1 is LNHDA and CDR2 is SQIVND (reference sequence). The V and J ends lost 0 bases and 4 bases respectively, with 19 bases between them. The CDR3 spans 17 residues. The CDR3 loop reads CASSIDLTVERLYEQYF. In nucleotides, the CDR3 is TGTGCCAGTAGTATAGATCTAACAGTCGAAAGGCTGTACGAGCAGTACTTC.

The chain combines TRBV25-1 with TRBJ2-7; 9 bases are a match to TRBD1. The CDR3 covers 15 residues. The junction had 4 bases not matched to a gene; V was cut back by 4 bases and J by 0 bases. Germline lookup yields CDR1 MGHDK and CDR2 SYGVNS. CDR3 DNA: TGTGCCAGCAGTGCGACAGGGGGTCACTCCTACGAGCAGTACTTC. Amino acid sequence: CASSATGGHSYEQYF.

The sample holds many counts of this clonotype. The junction departs from germline at one end; a sequencing error may be responsible. The V call is TRBV12-3 or TRBV12-4, the J call TRBJ2-7; the match to TRBD2 covers 9 bases. The length of the CDR3 is 14 residues. The CDR3 loop reads CASSFGTSSNEQYF. CDR3 nucleotide sequence: TGTGCCAGCAGTTTCGGGACTAGCTCCAACGAGCAGTACTTC.

Ten or more counts support this clonotype. The V call is TRBV11-3, the J call TRBJ1-5; D unclear. V was clipped by 1 base and J by 3 bases, with 7 bases between them. Germline-derived CDR1 and CDR2 are SGHNT and YENEEA. The CDR3 covers 14 residues. In nucleotides, the CDR3 is TGTGCCAGCAGCTTAGTCAGGAACAATCAGCCCCAGCATTTT. Translating gives CASSLVRNNQPQHF.

This clonotype was counted many times. The rearrangement joins TRBV28 to TRBJ2-7; D may be TRBD1 (5 bases). Deletions cut 4 bases from V and 2 bases from J, with 12 bases between. Germline V gene data show CDR1 as MDHEN and CDR2 as SYDVKM. This CDR3 contains 14 residues. The CDR3 spells CASSSPTVTYEQYF. In nucleotides, the CDR3 is TGTGCCAGCAGTTCACCGACAGTAACCTACGAGCAGTACTTC.

This clonotype was counted between two and nine times. The CDR3 loop reads CASSMVGSPLHF. The CDR3 DNA follows: TGTGCCAGTAGTATGGTGGGTTCACCCCTCCACTTT. The chain links TRBV19 to TRBJ1-6; no definite D call. The germline CDR1 and CDR2 sequences are LNHDA and SQIVND (reference sequence). This CDR3 is built from 12 residues. Trimming cost V 3 bases and J 9 bases, with 6 bases left between them.

This clonotype was seen only a few times. This sequence joins TRBV3-1 and TRBJ2-1, with D hard to call. The CDR3 consists of 12 residues. Trimming cost V 5 bases and J 5 bases, with 7 bases left between them. Germline assignment: CDR1 LGHDT and CDR2 YNNKEL (reference sequence). In DNA form, the CDR3 reads TGTGCCAGCAGCGTATTTCACAATGAGCAGTTCTTC. Amino acid sequence: CASSVFHNEQFF.

Only a few counts were recorded for this clonotype. The gene calls are TRBV3-1 and TRBJ2-7; TRBD2 matches at 9 bases. Germline-derived CDR1 and CDR2 are LGHDT and YNNKEL (reference sequence). With 1 base clipped from V and 6 bases from J, the junction kept 1 base outside the gene matches. CDR3 size: 13 residues. CDR3 nucleotides: TGTGCCAGCAGCCAAGCGCGGGAGGGCGAGCAGTACTTC. Its translation: CASSQAREGEQYF.

This clonotype was seen only a few times. The J gene is TRBJ2-7, the V gene TRBV25-1; TRBD1 or TRBD2 may be the D gene (6 bases each). The CDR3 is made up of 16 amino acids. Germline CDR1 reads MGHDK; CDR2 reads SYGVNS. V was clipped by 2 bases and J by 3 bases, with 17 bases between them. CDR3 DNA: TGTGCCAGCAGTGAAGGTGGGGGGCCCTACTTCTACGAGCAGTACTTC. Its protein is CASSEGGGPYFYEQYF.

This clonotype was recorded at least ten times. V gene TRBV3-1 combines with J gene TRBJ1-1; D might be TRBD1 (5 bases). Deletions cut 6 bases from V and 1 base from J, with 12 bases between. The CDR3 is 14 amino acids. The V gene's germline CDR1 is LGHDT and CDR2 YNNKEL (reference sequence). CDR3 DNA sequence: TGTGCCAGCAGACCTGACACAGGGAACACTGAAGCTTTCTTT. It is translated as CASRPDTGNTEAFF.

In its sample, this clonotype was seen many times. This chain joins TRBV7-3 and TRBJ1-2; 7 bases map to TRBD1. The CDR3 extends over 15 amino acids. Per the germline V gene, CDR1 is SGHTA and CDR2 is FQGTGA. V dropped 4 bases and J dropped 6; count of bases not matched to a gene: 11. CDR3 residues: CASSSQPRDSNGYTF. The DNA of the CDR3 is TGTGCCAGCAGCTCCCAACCAAGGGACAGCAATGGCTACACCTTC.